This TCR beta chain was obtained from a study of blood T cells in healthy people across ages. Each sample used at least 7 million PBMCs. A few counts support this clonotype. The antigen remains unidentified. Germline CDR1 and CDR2: SQVTM and ANQGSEA. The germline V and J ends were trimmed by 6 bases and 2 bases, with 11 bases remaining between them. This CDR3 comprises 12 residues. Sample-barcoded 5' priming and a J-beta primer mix drove a second PCR of 7 to 11 cycles. TCRdb reanalysed the 5' RACE reads using MiXCR and keeps one entry per CDR3 protein. The sample shows around 990,000 distinct CDR3 sequences, under 30% of them seen only once. Study results and limitations: Since the PBMCs were unsorted, naive and antigen-experienced cells could not be conclusively compared.

These same data were also listed under a study on T cells of mothers and their children. That work adds: Each donor was one of three healthy Caucasian mothers or one of their six children. All extracted RNA went into cDNA synthesis, roughly 1.5 ug per 15 ul.

The sample was blood. This chain links TRBV29-1 with TRBJ2-7; D possibly corresponds to TRBD2 (5 bases). The receptor comes from a girl aged 2 to 10 in good health. The CDR3 nucleotides read TGCAGCGTCGGGGAAGGAACCTACGAGCAGTACTTC. Translating gives CSVGEGTYEQYF.